What follows are 10 T cell receptor beta chains derived from one specimen sequenced in a study of neoadjuvant anti-PD-1 for oral cavity cancer. Time point defined: after neoadjuvant nivolumab, at surgical resection. Assay used: immunoSEQ multiplex PCR; TCRdb lists only in-frame clones, some missing. The sample contains roughly 15,000 clones, more than 70% of which appear only once. The input for sequencing was PBMCs, taken after nivolumab (anti-PD-1) treatment. The origin of the receptors is a person between 40 and 85 years old with oral cavity squamous cell carcinoma.

Only a few counts were recorded for this clone. The chain combines TRBV7-9 with TRBJ1-2; 8 bases agree with TRBD1. Germline CDR1 and CDR2: SEHNR and FQNEAQ (reference sequence). The CDR3 has 14 amino acids. Trimming took 4 bases from V and 7 from J; bases not matched to a gene: 8. The CDR3: CASSYPDRDVGYTF. The DNA of the CDR3 is TGTGCCAGCAGCTATCCGGACAGGGATGTTGGCTACACCTTC.

The V call is TRBV6-5, the J call TRBJ2-2; D is undetermined. This CDR3 is 12 amino acids long. In germline, CDR1 is MNHEY, CDR2 SVGAGI. Between the trimmed V and J ends, which lost 5 bases and 6 bases, there was a span of 7 bases. This chain's CDR3 is CASSGLAGELFF. The DNA of the CDR3 is TGTGCCAGCAGTGGGTTGGCCGGGGAGCTGTTTTTT.

The table lists this clone with a count of one. The rearrangement links TRBV19 to TRBJ1-1; 9 bases are shared with TRBD1. This CDR3 contains 13 residues. Per germline, CDR1 LNHDA and CDR2 SQIVND (reference sequence). Trimming removed 4 bases from V and 4 bases from J; junction bases left unmatched: 1. The CDR3 reads CASSRQGGTEAFF. The CDR3 DNA reads as TGTGCCAGTAGTAGACAGGGGGGCACTGAAGCTTTCTTT.

Regarding this clone: Germline is not matched at one junction end, which may reflect a read error. The chain uses TRBV7-7 and TRBJ2-2, with 8 bases identical to TRBD1. Germline V CDR1 and CDR2: SSHAT, FNYEAQ (reference sequence). This CDR3 is 13 amino acids long. The CDR3 is CASSRTGTGELFF. In DNA, the CDR3 is TGTGCTAGCAGCCGGACAGGGACCGGGGAGCTGTTTTTT.

This clone was picked up a small number of times. The rearrangement uses TRBV15 and TRBJ2-3; D is perhaps TRBD1 (5 bases). Germline CDR1 reads LNHNV; CDR2 reads YYDKDF (reference sequence). The CDR3 totals 14 residues. V was trimmed by 3 bases and J by 2 bases, leaving 9 bases between them. The CDR3 DNA follows: TGTGCCACCAGCAGGGGGCGAAACACAGATACGCAGTATTTT. Amino acid sequence: CATSRGRNTDTQYF.

The V and J genes are TRBV27 and TRBJ1-1; perhaps TRBD1 as D (5 bases). CDR3 size: 16 residues. The V end lost 5 bases, the J end lost 5 bases, and 21 bases lay between the germline ends. Germline V CDR1 and CDR2: MNHEY, SMNVEV (reference sequence). The CDR3 is CASSLAFWGVKTEAFF. In DNA form, the CDR3 reads TGTGCCAGCAGTCTAGCTTTCTGGGGGGTTAAAACTGAAGCTTTCTTT.

This clone was observed a handful of times. This chain links TRBV4-1 with TRBJ2-7, with TRBD2 matching 10 bases. V gave up 1 base and J gave up 7 bases; unmatched junction bases: 16. From germline, CDR1 is MGHRA and CDR2 YSYEKL. The CDR3 totals 18 residues. The CDR3 nucleotides read TGCGCCAGCAGCCAAGGTCGGCTAGCGGGGGCCCACCGGGGGGAGCAGTACTTC. This codes for CASSQGRLAGAHRGEQYF.

This clone was observed once. The rearrangement uses TRBV2 and TRBJ1-1, with TRBD1 matching over 7 bases. Germline assignment: CDR1 SNHLY and CDR2 FYNNEI. The CDR3 has 14 amino acids. Trimming cost V 11 bases and J 0 bases; bases outside gene matches: 9. In DNA, the CDR3 is TGTGCCCTCTGGGACAGCATTATGAACACTGAAGCTTTCTTT. Its protein product is CALWDSIMNTEAFF.

V gene TRBV6-1 combines with J gene TRBJ1-1, with 7 bases identical to TRBD1. This CDR3 spans 13 amino acids. V was pared by 2 bases and J by 10 bases, with 7 bases of the junction left unmatched. Germline V CDR1 and CDR2: MNHNS, SASEGT. The CDR3 coding sequence is TGTGCCAGCAGTGAAATGACAGGGCGGTCAGCTTTCTTT. Translated: CASSEMTGRSAFF.

CDR3 sequence reads: CASSFTGGHQEQYF. The CDR3 nucleotides are TGCGCCAGCAGCTTCACAGGGGGTCATCAGGAGCAGTACTTC. This chain uses TRBV5-1 with TRBJ2-7; the match to TRBD1 covers 8 bases. CDR1 is SGHRS and CDR2 is YFSETQ in the germline V gene. This CDR3 has 14 amino acids. Unmatched junction bases numbered 8, after V lost 2 bases and J lost 7 bases.